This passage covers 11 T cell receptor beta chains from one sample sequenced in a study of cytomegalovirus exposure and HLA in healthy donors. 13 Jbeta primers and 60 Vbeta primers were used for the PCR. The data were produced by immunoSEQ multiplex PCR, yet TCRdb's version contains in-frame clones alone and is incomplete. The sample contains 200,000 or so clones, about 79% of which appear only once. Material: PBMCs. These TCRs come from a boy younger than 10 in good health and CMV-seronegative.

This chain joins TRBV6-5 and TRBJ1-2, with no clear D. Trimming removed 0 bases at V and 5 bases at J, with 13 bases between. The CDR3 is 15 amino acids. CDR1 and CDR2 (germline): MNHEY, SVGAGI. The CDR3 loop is CASSYSAVDGYGYTF. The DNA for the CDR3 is TGTGCCAGCAGTTACTCGGCGGTAGATGGGTATGGCTACACCTTC.

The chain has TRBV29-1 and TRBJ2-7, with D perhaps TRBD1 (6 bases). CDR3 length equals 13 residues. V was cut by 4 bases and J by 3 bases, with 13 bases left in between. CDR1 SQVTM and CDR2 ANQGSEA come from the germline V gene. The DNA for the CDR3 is TGCAGCGTTGCGCTCGGGGACAACTACGAGCAGTACTTC. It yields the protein CSVALGDNYEQYF.

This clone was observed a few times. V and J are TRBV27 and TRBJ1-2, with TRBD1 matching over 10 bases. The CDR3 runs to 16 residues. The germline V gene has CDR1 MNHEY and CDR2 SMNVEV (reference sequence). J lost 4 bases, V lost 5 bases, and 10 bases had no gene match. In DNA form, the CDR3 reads TGTGCCAGCAGTCCAGGGGGACAGGGGTTATCCTATGGCTACACCTTC. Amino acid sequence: CASSPGGQGLSYGYTF.

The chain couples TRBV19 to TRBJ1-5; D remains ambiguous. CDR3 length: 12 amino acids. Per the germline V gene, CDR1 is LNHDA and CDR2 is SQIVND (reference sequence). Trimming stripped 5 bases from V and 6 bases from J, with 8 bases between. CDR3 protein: CASSFGGQPQHF. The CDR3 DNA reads TGTGCCAGTAGTTTCGGAGGTCAGCCCCAGCATTTT.

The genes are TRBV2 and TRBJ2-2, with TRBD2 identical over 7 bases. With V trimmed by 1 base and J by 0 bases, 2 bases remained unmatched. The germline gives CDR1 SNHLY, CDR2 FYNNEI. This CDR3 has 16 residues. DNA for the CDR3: TGTGCCAGCAGTGAAGAGGCGGGGGCGAACACCGGGGAGCTGTTTTTT. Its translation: CASSEEAGANTGELFF.

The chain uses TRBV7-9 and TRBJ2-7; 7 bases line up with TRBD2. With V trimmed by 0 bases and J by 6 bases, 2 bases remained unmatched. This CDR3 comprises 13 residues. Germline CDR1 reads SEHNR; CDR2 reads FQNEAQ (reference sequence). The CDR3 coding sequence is TGTGCCAGCAGCTTAGCGGGAGGGCCCGAGCAGTACTTC. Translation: CASSLAGGPEQYF. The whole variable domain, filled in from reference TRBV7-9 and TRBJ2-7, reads DTGVSQNPRHKITKRGQNVTFRCDPISEHNRLYWYRQTLGQGPEFLTYFQNEAQLEKSRLLSDRFSAERPKGSFSTLEIQRTEQGDSAMYLCASSLAGGPEQYFGPGTRLTVT.

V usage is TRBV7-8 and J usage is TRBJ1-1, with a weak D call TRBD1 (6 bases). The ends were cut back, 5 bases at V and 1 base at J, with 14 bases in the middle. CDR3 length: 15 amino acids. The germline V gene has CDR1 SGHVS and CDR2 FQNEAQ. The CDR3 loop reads CASSVVDSRNTEAFF. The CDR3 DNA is TGTGCCAGCAGCGTAGTGGACAGCCGGAACACTGAAGCTTTCTTT. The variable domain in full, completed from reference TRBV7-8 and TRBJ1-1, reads GAGVSQSPRYKVAKRGQDVALRCDPISGHVSLFWYQQALGQGPEFLTYFQNEAQLDKSGLPSDRFFAERPEGSVSTLKIQRTQQEDSAVYLCASSVVDSRNTEAFFGQGTRLTVV.

The CDR3 is CASSQRSNSPLHF. CDR3 sequence (DNA): TGCGCCAGCAGCCAGCGGTCCAATTCACCCCTCCACTTT. This chain links TRBV4-3 with TRBJ1-6; D not certain. Germline-derived CDR1 and CDR2 are LGHNA and YSLEER. V dropped 3 bases and J dropped 7 bases, with 7 bases sitting between them. There are 13 residues in the CDR3.

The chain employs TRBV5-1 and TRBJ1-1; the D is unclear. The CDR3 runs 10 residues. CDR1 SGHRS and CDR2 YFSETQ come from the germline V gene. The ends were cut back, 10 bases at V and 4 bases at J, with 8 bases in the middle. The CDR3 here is CAGPVTEAFF. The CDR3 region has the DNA TGCGCCGGTCCGGTCACTGAAGCTTTCTTT.

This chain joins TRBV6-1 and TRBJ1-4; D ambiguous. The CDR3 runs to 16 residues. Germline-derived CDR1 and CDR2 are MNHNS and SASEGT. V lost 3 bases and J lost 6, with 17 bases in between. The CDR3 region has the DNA TGTGCCAGCAGTGAGATGCCGTGGCGGGCGGATGAAAAACTGTTTTTT. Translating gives CASSEMPWRADEKLFF.

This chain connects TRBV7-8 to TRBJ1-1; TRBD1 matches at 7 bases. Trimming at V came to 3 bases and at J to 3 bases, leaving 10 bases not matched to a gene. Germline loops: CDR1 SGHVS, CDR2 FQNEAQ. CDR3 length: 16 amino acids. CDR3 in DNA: TGTGCCAGCAGCTTTAGCCGCGGGACAGTATACACTGAAGCTTTCTTT. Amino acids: CASSFSRGTVYTEAFF.